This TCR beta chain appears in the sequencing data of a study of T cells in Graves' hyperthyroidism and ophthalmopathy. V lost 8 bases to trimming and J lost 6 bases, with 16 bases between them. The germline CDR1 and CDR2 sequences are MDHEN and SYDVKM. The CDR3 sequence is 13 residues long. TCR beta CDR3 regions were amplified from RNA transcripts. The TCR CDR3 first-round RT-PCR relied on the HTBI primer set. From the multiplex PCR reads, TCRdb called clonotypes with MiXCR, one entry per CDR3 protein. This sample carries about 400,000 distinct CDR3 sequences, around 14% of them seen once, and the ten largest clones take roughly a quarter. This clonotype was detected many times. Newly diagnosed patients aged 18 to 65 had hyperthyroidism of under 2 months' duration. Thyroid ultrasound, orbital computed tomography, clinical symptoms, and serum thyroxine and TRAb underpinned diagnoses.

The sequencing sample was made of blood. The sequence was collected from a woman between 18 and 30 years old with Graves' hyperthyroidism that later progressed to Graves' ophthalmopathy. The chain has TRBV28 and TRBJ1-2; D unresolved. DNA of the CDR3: TGTGCCAGCCAATCGGGCCTTGGGGATGGCTACACCTTC. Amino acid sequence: CASQSGLGDGYTF.